This TCR beta chain was recorded in a study of T cell changes during pregnancy in multiple sclerosis. Assay: immunoSEQ multiplex PCR; the TCRdb copy retains only in-frame clones and omits some. Of 75,000 to 95,000 clones in the sample, around 92% were seen once. CDR1 SGHDT and CDR2 YYEEEE come from the germline V gene. V was pared by 1 base and J by 9 bases, with 11 bases between. This CDR3 is built from 13 residues. This clone was recorded once. The receptor's source is a female donor with multiple sclerosis, enrolled in a pregnancy study. This sequence joins TRBV5-6 and TRBJ2-1; maybe TRBD2 (6 bases). Sequencing was performed on peripheral blood, taken after pregnancy. The CDR3: CASSLSGRGEQFF. In DNA form, the CDR3 reads TGTGCCAGCAGCTTGTCGGGGCGGGGTGAGCAGTTCTTC.